The clone carrying this T cell receptor beta chain was seen a handful of times. What it recognizes is unknown. This sample is drawn from a study of response to subunit inactivated influenza vaccine. Whole-study findings and limits: Seasonal influenza vaccination, on each occasion, was suggested by the authors to recruit few new T cells.

Each CDR3 protein gets one entry after TCRdb re-called the RT-PCR reads with MiXCR. Of 750,000 to 850,000 distinct CDR3 sequences listed, about a fifth are singletons. With 0 bases clipped from V and 4 bases from J, the junction kept 8 bases outside the gene matches. From germline, CDR1 is LGHDT and CDR2 YNNKEL (reference sequence). This CDR3 has 17 amino acids. Here the sequenced sample was PBMCs from blood, taken roughly 5 days after vaccination. This sequence joins TRBV3-1 and TRBJ2-5; 10 bases map to TRBD1. The receptor was derived from a man aged 45-65 years who received an inactivated influenza vaccine. The DNA of the CDR3 is TGTGCCAGCAGCCAAGATCGGGACAGGGGTGGGCGAGAGACCCAGTACTTC. It encodes CASSQDRDRGGRETQYF.